One sample yielded the 29 T cell receptor beta chains listed below, sequenced in a study of CD8+ T cells in alopecia areata. TCR sequencing used cDNA made by reverse transcription of extracted RNA. Only in-frame clones appear in the TCRdb table, and some are missing; sequencing was by immunoSEQ multiplex PCR. The data show approximately 180,000 clones, 53% seen once. Treatment denoted: oral pan-JAK inhibitor, 5-10 mg twice daily. The material sequenced was CD8+ T cells sorted from blood, taken at week 24, from a patient treated with tofacitinib. These TCRs come from a human donor with alopecia areata.

The chain joins TRBV11-2 to TRBJ2-3; D possibly corresponds to TRBD1 (5 bases). Germline loops: CDR1 SGHAT, CDR2 FQNNGV. The CDR3 sequence is 15 residues long. V was cut by 1 base and J by 2 bases, with 10 bases left in between. The CDR3 spells CASSLGYRFTDTQYF. The DNA for the CDR3 is TGTGCCAGCAGCTTAGGGTACAGGTTCACAGATACGCAGTATTTT. The full variable domain, with the rest looked up from reference TRBV11-2 and TRBJ2-3, is EAGVAQSPRYKIIEKRQSVAFWCNPISGHATLYWYQQILGQGPKLLIQFQNNGVVDDSQLPKDRFSAERLKGVDSTLKIQPAKLEDSAVYLCASSLGYRFTDTQYFGPGTRLTVL.

The V call is TRBV27, the J call TRBJ1-1, with unresolved D. The V gene lost 8 bases and the J gene lost 2 bases, with 12 bases spanning the gap. CDR1 is MNHEY and CDR2 is SMNVEV in the germline V gene (reference sequence). This CDR3 spans 13 amino acids. The CDR3 sequence is CASHSGVNTEAFF. Written as DNA, the CDR3 is TGTGCCAGCCACTCTGGGGTAAACACTGAAGCTTTCTTT.

This clone was picked up many times. DNA for the CDR3: TGTGCCAGCAGCCCCAGCCCGGCGGGGATAGCAGATACGCAGTATTTT. This codes for CASSPSPAGIADTQYF. V is TRBV9 and J is TRBJ2-3, with a possible D match to TRBD2 (6 bases). The V gene lost 4 bases and the J gene lost 4 bases, with 19 bases spanning the gap. The CDR3 sequence is 16 residues long. CDR1 is SGDLS, CDR2 YYNGEE, per germline.

V and J are TRBV2 and TRBJ2-5; possible D gene TRBD1, 5 bases. The CDR3 runs 13 residues. V lost 9 bases, J lost 1 base, and 12 bases lay in between. Per germline, CDR1 SNHLY and CDR2 FYNNEI. CDR3 loop: CARQTGFQETQYF. The CDR3 DNA reads TGTGCCAGACAAACAGGATTCCAAGAGACCCAGTACTTC. Full variable domain (missing parts from reference TRBV2 and TRBJ2-5): EPEVTQTPSHQVTQMGQEVILRCVPISNHLYFYWYRQILGQKVEFLVSFYNNEISEKSEIFDDQFSVERPDGSNFTLKIRSTKLEDSAMYFCARQTGFQETQYFGPGTRLLVL.

The J gene is TRBJ2-7, the V gene TRBV5-1, with D uncertain. This CDR3 comprises 13 residues. Germline-derived CDR1 and CDR2 are SGHRS and YFSETQ. Trimming removed 0 bases at V and 3 bases at J, with 7 bases between. CDR3 region: CASSLGADYEQYF. The CDR3 region has the DNA TGCGCCAGCAGCTTGGGGGCAGACTACGAGCAGTACTTC. The whole variable domain, filled in from reference TRBV5-1 and TRBJ2-7, reads KAGVTQTPRYLIKTRGQQVTLSCSPISGHRSVSWYQQTPGQGLQFLFEYFSETQRNKGNFPGRFSGRQFSNSRSEMNVSTLELGDSALYLCASSLGADYEQYFGPGTRLTVT.

The chain couples TRBV29-1 to TRBJ2-1; D perhaps matches TRBD1 (6 bases). V lost 6 bases, J lost 1 base, and 7 bases lay in between. Germline CDR1 reads SQVTM; CDR2 reads ANQGSEA. The CDR3 consists of 12 residues. The CDR3 sequence is CSVGQSYNEQFF. DNA for the CDR3: TGCAGCGTCGGACAGTCCTACAATGAGCAGTTCTTC.

The chain couples TRBV25-1 to TRBJ2-3; D not resolved. Germline V gives CDR1 MGHDK, CDR2 SYGVNS. The CDR3 length is 13 residues. With 0 bases removed from V and 4 bases from J, the gap between germline ends came to 5 bases. CDR3 protein: CASSEYVADTQYF. CDR3 sequence (DNA): TGTGCCAGCAGTGAATACGTCGCAGATACGCAGTATTTT.

This clone turned up a few times. CDR3 in amino acids: CASSPWQGSTEAFF. The CDR3 DNA sequence: TGCGCCAGCAGCCCCTGGCAGGGTAGCACTGAAGCTTTCTTT. The chain couples TRBV4-3 to TRBJ1-1; a weak D match, TRBD1 (5 bases). V shed 4 bases and J shed 4 bases, with 13 bases lying between them. The CDR3 is 14 residues long. The germline CDR1 and CDR2 sequences are LGHNA and YSLEER.

The chain combines TRBV6-6 with TRBJ1-2; D gene uncertain. Germline CDR1 MNHNY, CDR2 SVGAGI (reference sequence). CDR3 length equals 15 residues. V was shortened by 6 bases and J by 1 base, with 15 bases between the two germline ends. CDR3 sequence: CASSPSPRSNYGYTF. For the CDR3, the DNA is TGTGCCAGCAGCCCCTCCCCGAGGAGTAACTATGGCTACACCTTC.

This clone appeared a few times. V is TRBV19 and J is TRBJ2-1, with a tentative D call TRBD1 (6 bases). V lost 3 bases to trimming and J lost 7 bases, with 10 bases between them. The germline CDR1 and CDR2 sequences are LNHDA and SQIVND (reference sequence). CDR3 size: 13 residues. CDR3 residues: CASSITQGNEQFF. The CDR3 DNA reads TGTGCCAGTAGTATTACACAGGGAAATGAGCAGTTCTTC. Full variable domain (remainder filled in from reference TRBV19 and TRBJ2-1): DGGITQSPKYLFRKEGQNVTLSCEQNLNHDAMYWYRQDPGQGLRLIYYSQIVNDFQKGDIAEGYSVSREKKESFPLTVTSAQKNPTAFYLCASSITQGNEQFFGPGTRLTVL.

The V gene is TRBV7-8, the J gene TRBJ1-2; no clear D. The germline gives CDR1 SGHVS, CDR2 FQNEAQ. CDR3 size: 15 residues. Trimming left V 0 bases short and J 2 bases short, with 10 bases between. CDR3 nucleotide sequence: TGTGCCAGCAGCTTAGCACAGATACCAAACTATGGCTACACCTTC. The encoded protein is CASSLAQIPNYGYTF.

The V gene is TRBV9, the J gene TRBJ2-7, with TRBD1 identical over 8 bases. V trimming: 2 bases; J trimming: 3 bases; junction bases outside the gene matches: 4. The CDR3 consists of 14 residues. Germline V lookup: CDR1 SGDLS, CDR2 YYNGEE. The CDR3 is CASSVEDRVYEQYF. CDR3 nucleotides: TGTGCCAGCAGCGTTGAGGACAGGGTCTACGAGCAGTACTTC.

The chain combines TRBV9 with TRBJ1-1, with a weak D call TRBD1 (5 bases). The germline gives CDR1 SGDLS, CDR2 YYNGEE. This CDR3 has 12 residues. The V gene lost 7 bases and the J gene lost 5 bases, with 12 bases spanning the gap. The chain's CDR3 is CASEGTGTEAFF. As DNA, the CDR3 is TGTGCCAGCGAGGGGACGGGTACTGAAGCTTTCTTT.

This chain joins TRBV7-2 and TRBJ1-2, with D perhaps matching TRBD1 (5 bases). In germline, CDR1 is SGHTA, CDR2 FQGNSA. The germline V and J ends were trimmed by 7 bases and 8 bases, with 17 bases remaining between them. CDR3 size: 13 residues. CDR3 DNA sequence: TGTGCCAGCACCACTAGTGGTGGGGACGGCTACACCTTC. Translated: CASTTSGGDGYTF.

Points on this clone: The same CDR3 arises from other DNA sequences in this sample as well. The chain combines TRBV11-2 with TRBJ2-3, with unresolved D. Between the trimmed V and J ends, which lost 2 bases and 0 bases, there was a span of 0 bases. The CDR3 runs 12 residues. The germline V gene encodes CDR1 SGHAT and CDR2 FQNNGV. CDR3 DNA: TGTGCCAGCAGCTTAAGCACAGATACGCAGTATTTT. Its translation: CASSLSTDTQYF.

A remark on this clone: At the DNA level, this CDR3 is encoded by other sequences in the same sample as well. Written as DNA, the CDR3 is TGTGCCTGGAGTGTGTCAGGGGGAACTGAAGCTTTCTTT. It is translated as CAWSVSGGTEAFF. The chain couples TRBV30 to TRBJ1-1; 7 positions agree with TRBD1. Germline V gene sequence: CDR1 GTSNPN, CDR2 SVGIG (reference sequence). The CDR3 length is 13 residues. J gave up 5 bases and V 0 bases, and 3 bases lay outside the gene matches.

The sample holds a few counts of this clone. The chain joins TRBV29-1 to TRBJ2-7; possibly TRBD1 for D (6 bases). Germline V gene data show CDR1 as SQVTM and CDR2 as ANQGSEA. The CDR3 totals 12 residues. Trimming cost V 7 bases and J 4 bases, with 14 bases left between them. The CDR3 loop reads CSARDIYYEQYF. In DNA, the CDR3 is TGCAGCGCTCGGGACATCTATTACGAGCAGTACTTC.

The chain links TRBV30 to TRBJ1-2; tentative D call: TRBD1 (5 bases). The germline CDR1 and CDR2 sequences are GTSNPN and SVGIG (reference sequence). With 7 bases removed from V and 4 bases from J, the gap between germline ends came to 7 bases. The CDR3 extends over 10 amino acids. The CDR3 protein is CASGSYGYTF. The CDR3 DNA follows: TGTGCCTCAGGGTCCTATGGCTACACCTTC.

This chain uses TRBV29-1 with TRBJ2-5; tentatively, D is TRBD1 or TRBD2 (6 bases each). Germline CDR1 reads SQVTM; CDR2 reads ANQGSEA. The CDR3 spans 14 residues. The V gene lost 7 bases and the J gene lost 3 bases, with 18 bases spanning the gap. CDR3 protein: CSGQEGRGKETQYF. In DNA form, the CDR3 reads TGCAGCGGCCAGGAGGGCAGGGGTAAAGAGACCCAGTACTTC.

In this sample, this clone is medium-sized (0.01 to 0.1%). Other DNA sequences in this specimen translate into the identical CDR3. V gene TRBV4-3 combines with J gene TRBJ1-1, with D possibly matching TRBD1 (5 bases). The germline gives CDR1 LGHNA, CDR2 YSLEER. Trimming pared 2 bases from V and 1 base from J, leaving 5 bases between. This CDR3 contains 13 residues. DNA for the CDR3: TGCGCCAGCAGCCAAACAGGGAACACTGAAGCTTTCTTT. Translating gives CASSQTGNTEAFF.

This clone was found a few times. The chain couples TRBV19 to TRBJ2-1; the match to TRBD2 covers 10 bases. Trimming at V came to 5 bases and at J to 6 bases, leaving 10 bases not matched to a gene. Germline V gene sequence: CDR1 LNHDA, CDR2 SQIVND (reference sequence). The CDR3 runs 16 residues. CDR3 residues: CASSGAGTSDFNEQFF. CDR3 bases: TGTGCCAGTAGTGGAGCCGGGACTAGCGATTTCAATGAGCAGTTCTTC.

The table lists this clone with a few counts. This chain connects TRBV29-1 to TRBJ1-2, with D perhaps matching TRBD1 (6 bases). V dropped 6 bases and J dropped 5 bases, with 16 bases sitting between them. Germline V gene sequence: CDR1 SQVTM, CDR2 ANQGSEA. The CDR3 runs to 13 residues. CDR3 loop: CSVGASGGYGYTF. The CDR3 DNA sequence: TGCAGCGTGGGGGCCTCCGGGGGTTATGGCTACACCTTC.

J is TRBJ1-6 and V is TRBV27, with D perhaps matching TRBD1 (6 bases). The germline gives CDR1 MNHEY, CDR2 SMNVEV (reference sequence). The CDR3 runs 15 residues. V was pared by 2 bases and J by 15 bases, with 20 bases between. The CDR3 DNA sequence: TGTGCCAGCAGTTTAAGGGGGGCAGCCGCTTTACACCTCCACTTT. It encodes CASSLRGAAALHLHF.

This clone was recorded a few times. The CDR3 sequence is CASSDLSSNEQFF. The CDR3 DNA reads TGTGCCAGCAGTGACTTATCTAGCAATGAGCAGTTCTTC. The chain is built from TRBV6-4 and TRBJ2-1; D remains unclear. V dropped 1 base and J dropped 6 bases, with 7 bases sitting between them. The CDR3 covers 13 residues. CDR1 and CDR2 (germline): MRHNA, SNTAGT.

This clone was detected a few times. The chain links TRBV7-9 to TRBJ1-4; 8 nucleotides agree with TRBD1. Germline assignment: CDR1 SEHNR and CDR2 FQNEAQ (reference sequence). Trimming removed 7 bases from V and 6 bases from J; junction bases left unmatched: 1. The CDR3 loop spans 12 amino acids. The CDR3 DNA is TGTGCCAGCACGGACAGGGATGAAAAACTGTTTTTT. Residues: CASTDRDEKLFF.

The chain has TRBV29-1 and TRBJ1-1; unclear D gene. The V gene lost 7 bases and the J gene lost 4 bases, with 10 bases spanning the gap. The CDR3 runs 11 residues. Germline-derived CDR1 and CDR2 are SQVTM and ANQGSEA. The CDR3 DNA reads TGCAGCGGAACTCGGAGCACTGAAGCTTTCTTT. Its protein is CSGTRSTEAFF. Drawing the rest from reference TRBV29-1 and TRBJ1-1, the complete variable domain is SAVISQKPSRDICQRGTSLTIQCQVDSQVTMMFWYRQQPGQSLTLIATANQGSEATYESGFVIDKFPISRPNLTFSTLTVSNMSPEDSSIYLCSGTRSTEAFFGQGTRLTVV.

The V and J genes are TRBV30 and TRBJ2-3; D is perhaps TRBD2 (6 bases). The CDR3 extends over 14 amino acids. Per the germline V gene, CDR1 is GTSNPN and CDR2 is SVGIG (reference sequence). V gave up 0 bases and J gave up 5 bases, with 12 bases separating them. Here the CDR3 DNA reads TGTGCCTGGAGTGTCGGCGGGGAAGTAGATACGCAGTATTTT. Amino acid sequence: CAWSVGGEVDTQYF.

The rearrangement uses TRBV19 and TRBJ1-2, with 9 nucleotides matching TRBD1. The trim removed 4 bases at V and 8 bases at J, leaving 8 bases unmatched. The germline V gene encodes CDR1 LNHDA and CDR2 SQIVND (reference sequence). CDR3 length equals 14 residues. The CDR3 DNA reads as TGTGCCAGTAGTACCACGGGACAGGGACTAGGCTACACCTTC. Translated, it gives CASSTTGQGLGYTF. Drawing the rest from reference TRBV19 and TRBJ1-2, the complete variable domain is DGGITQSPKYLFRKEGQNVTLSCEQNLNHDAMYWYRQDPGQGLRLIYYSQIVNDFQKGDIAEGYSVSREKKESFPLTVTSAQKNPTAFYLCASSTTGQGLGYTFGSGTRLTVV.

J is TRBJ1-1 and V is TRBV13; 9 bases agree with TRBD1. CDR1 PRHDT and CDR2 FYEKMQ come from the germline V gene (reference sequence). The junction had 4 bases not matched to a gene; V was cut back by 5 bases and J by 0 bases. This CDR3 has 15 residues. The CDR3 nucleotides read TGTGCCAGCAGCCTGGGACAGGGAATGAACACTGAAGCTTTCTTT. It is translated as CASSLGQGMNTEAFF.